This T cell receptor (beta chain) originates from a study of cytomegalovirus exposure and HLA in healthy donors. Across the whole study: Clustering assigned about four fifths of the 350 to 450 genotyped donors to the Caucasian-associated ancestry cluster. Study-wide points: CMV serostatus was the only immune exposure information that was available.

For this clone: As yet, its antigen is unknown.

PCR employed 60 Vbeta and 13 Jbeta primers. Sequencing was performed with immunoSEQ multiplex PCR; in TCRdb, only in-frame clones are kept and a portion is missing. Altogether approximately 120,000 clones are present, roughly 70% being singletons, with the ten largest covering around 4%. The germline V gene has CDR1 SGHAT and CDR2 FQNNGV. This CDR3 comprises 13 residues. After removal of 7 bases from V and 5 bases from J, the junction contained 6 bases not matched to a gene. This chain connects TRBV11-2 to TRBJ1-1; 8 bases are a match to TRBD1. Input material: PBMCs. The origin of this receptor is a man aged 25 to 40 in good health and CMV-seronegative. CDR3 coding DNA: TGTGCCAGCACTATGACAGGGGCTACTGAAGCTTTCTTT. It encodes CASTMTGATEAFF.